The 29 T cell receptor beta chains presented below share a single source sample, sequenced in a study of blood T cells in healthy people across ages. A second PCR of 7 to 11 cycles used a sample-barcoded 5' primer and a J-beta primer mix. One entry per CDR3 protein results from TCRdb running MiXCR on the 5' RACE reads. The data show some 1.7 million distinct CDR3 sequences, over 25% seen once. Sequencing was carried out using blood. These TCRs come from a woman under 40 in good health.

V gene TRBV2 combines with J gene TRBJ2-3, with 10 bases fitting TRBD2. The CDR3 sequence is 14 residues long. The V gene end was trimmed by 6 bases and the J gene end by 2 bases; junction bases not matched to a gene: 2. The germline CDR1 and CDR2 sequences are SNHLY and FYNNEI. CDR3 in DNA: TGTGCCAGCAGAGGGACTAGCGACACAGATACGCAGTATTTT. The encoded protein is CASRGTSDTDTQYF. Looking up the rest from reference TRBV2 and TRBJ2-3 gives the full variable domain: EPEVTQTPSHQVTQMGQEVILRCVPISNHLYFYWYRQILGQKVEFLVSFYNNEISEKSEIFDDQFSVERPDGSNFTLKIRSTKLEDSAMYFCASRGTSDTDTQYFGPGTRLTVL.

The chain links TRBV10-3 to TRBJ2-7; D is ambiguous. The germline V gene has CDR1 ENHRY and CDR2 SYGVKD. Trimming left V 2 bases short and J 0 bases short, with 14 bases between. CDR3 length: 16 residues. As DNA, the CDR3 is TGTGCCATCAGTGAGAGTGCAGGATTGGGCTCCTACGAGCAGTACTTC. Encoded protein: CAISESAGLGSYEQYF.

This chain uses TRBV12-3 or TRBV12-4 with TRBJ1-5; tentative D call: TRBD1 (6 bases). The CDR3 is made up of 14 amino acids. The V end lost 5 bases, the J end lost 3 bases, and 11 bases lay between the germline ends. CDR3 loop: CASSRTDANQPQHF. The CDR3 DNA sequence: TGTGCCAGCAGTCGGACAGACGCCAATCAGCCCCAGCATTTT.

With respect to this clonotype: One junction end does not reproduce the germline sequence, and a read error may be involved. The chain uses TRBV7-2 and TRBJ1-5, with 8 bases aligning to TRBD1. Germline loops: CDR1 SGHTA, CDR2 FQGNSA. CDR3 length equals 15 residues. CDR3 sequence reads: CACSSKGQGNQPQHF. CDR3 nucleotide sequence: TGTGCCTGCAGCTCTAAGGGACAGGGCAATCAGCCCCAGCATTTT.

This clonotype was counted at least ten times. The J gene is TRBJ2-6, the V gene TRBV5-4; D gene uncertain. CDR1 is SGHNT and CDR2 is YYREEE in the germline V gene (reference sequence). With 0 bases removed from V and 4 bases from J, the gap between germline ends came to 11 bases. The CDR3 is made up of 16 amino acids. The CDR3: CASSLAFRAGANVLTF. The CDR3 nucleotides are TGTGCCAGCAGCTTGGCCTTCCGGGCCGGGGCCAACGTCCTGACTTTC. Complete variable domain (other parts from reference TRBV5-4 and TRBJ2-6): ETGVTQSPTHLIKTRGQQVTLRCSSQSGHNTVSWYQQALGQGPQFIFQYYREEENGRGNFPPRFSGLQFPNYSSELNVNALELDDSALYLCASSLAFRAGANVLTFGAGSRLTVL.

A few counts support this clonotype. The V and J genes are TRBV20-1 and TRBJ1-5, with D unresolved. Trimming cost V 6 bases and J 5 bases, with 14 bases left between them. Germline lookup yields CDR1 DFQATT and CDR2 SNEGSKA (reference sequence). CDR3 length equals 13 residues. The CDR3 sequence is CSAKRGSDQPQHF. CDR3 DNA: TGCAGTGCAAAACGAGGTTCGGATCAGCCCCAGCATTTT.

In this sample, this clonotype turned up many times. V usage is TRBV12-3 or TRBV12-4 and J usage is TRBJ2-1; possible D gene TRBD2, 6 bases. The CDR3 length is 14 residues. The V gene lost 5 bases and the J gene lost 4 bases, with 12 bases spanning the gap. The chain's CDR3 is CASSLFSGYNEQFF. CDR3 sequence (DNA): TGTGCCAGCAGTCTCTTTAGCGGTTACAATGAGCAGTTCTTC.

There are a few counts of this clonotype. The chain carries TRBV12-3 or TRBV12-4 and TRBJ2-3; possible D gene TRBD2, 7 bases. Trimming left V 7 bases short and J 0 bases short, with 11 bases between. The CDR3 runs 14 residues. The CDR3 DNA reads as TGTGCCAGCAAGGGGGGGCATAGCACAGATACGCAGTATTTT. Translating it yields CASKGGHSTDTQYF.

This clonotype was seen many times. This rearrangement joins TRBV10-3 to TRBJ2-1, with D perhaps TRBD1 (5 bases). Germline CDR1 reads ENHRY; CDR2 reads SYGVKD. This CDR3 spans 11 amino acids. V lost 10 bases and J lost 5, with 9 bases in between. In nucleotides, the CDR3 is TGTGCCACCGGACATAACAATGAGCAGTTCTTC. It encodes CATGHNNEQFF.

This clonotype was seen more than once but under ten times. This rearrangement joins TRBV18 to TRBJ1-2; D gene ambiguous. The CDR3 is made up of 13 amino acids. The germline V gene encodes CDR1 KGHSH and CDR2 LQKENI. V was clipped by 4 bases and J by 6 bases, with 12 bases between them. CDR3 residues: CASSRSVNDGYTF. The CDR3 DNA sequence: TGTGCCAGCTCACGGTCAGTTAATGATGGCTACACCTTC.

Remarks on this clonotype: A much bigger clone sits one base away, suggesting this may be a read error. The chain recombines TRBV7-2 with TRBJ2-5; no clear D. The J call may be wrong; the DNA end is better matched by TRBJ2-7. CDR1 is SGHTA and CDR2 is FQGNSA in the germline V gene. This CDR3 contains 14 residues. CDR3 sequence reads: CAGSPTLSSYEQYF. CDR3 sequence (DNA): TGTGCCGGCAGCCCTACGTTGAGCTCCTACGAGCAGTACTTC.

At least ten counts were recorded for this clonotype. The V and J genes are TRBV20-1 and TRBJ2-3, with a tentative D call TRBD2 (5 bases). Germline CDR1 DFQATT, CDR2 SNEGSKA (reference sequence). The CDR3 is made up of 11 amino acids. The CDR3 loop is CSGLVVDTQYF. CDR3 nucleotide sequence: TGCAGCGGACTGGTCGTGGATACGCAGTATTTT.

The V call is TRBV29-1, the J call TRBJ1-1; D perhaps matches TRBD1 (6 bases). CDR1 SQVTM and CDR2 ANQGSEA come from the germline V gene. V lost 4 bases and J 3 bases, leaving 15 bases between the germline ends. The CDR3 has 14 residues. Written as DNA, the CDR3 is TGCAGCGTTGTTTCTCGACAGGCGGACACTGAAGCTTTCTTT. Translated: CSVVSRQADTEAFF.

CDR3 in DNA: TGTGCCAGCAGTCTCCTTCCCGGGACAGAGCAGTTCTTC. Amino acid sequence: CASSLLPGTEQFF. The chain combines TRBV7-9 with TRBJ2-1, with D possibly TRBD1 on 6 matching bases. The CDR3 is 13 residues long. Trimming shortened V by 6 bases and J by 10 bases, and 16 bases separated the two germline ends. Germline V CDR1 and CDR2: SEHNR, FQNEAQ (reference sequence).

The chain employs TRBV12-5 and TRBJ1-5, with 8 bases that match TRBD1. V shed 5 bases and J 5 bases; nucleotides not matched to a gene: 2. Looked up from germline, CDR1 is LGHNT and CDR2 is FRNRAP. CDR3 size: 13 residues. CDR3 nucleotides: TGTGCTAGTGGTGGACAGGGCTATCAGCCCCAGCATTTT. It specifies CASGGQGYQPQHF.

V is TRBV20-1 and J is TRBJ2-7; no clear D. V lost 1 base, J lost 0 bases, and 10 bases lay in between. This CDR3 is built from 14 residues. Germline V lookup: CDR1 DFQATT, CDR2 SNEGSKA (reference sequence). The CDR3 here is CSARAPQSSYEQYF. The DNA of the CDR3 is TGCAGTGCTAGAGCCCCACAGAGCTCCTACGAGCAGTACTTC.

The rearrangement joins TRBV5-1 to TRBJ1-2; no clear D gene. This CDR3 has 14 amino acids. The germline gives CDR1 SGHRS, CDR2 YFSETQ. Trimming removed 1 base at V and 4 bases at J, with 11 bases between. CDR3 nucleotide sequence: TGCGCCAGCAGCTTGTCTCTAGAAATCTATGGCTACACCTTC. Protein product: CASSLSLEIYGYTF.

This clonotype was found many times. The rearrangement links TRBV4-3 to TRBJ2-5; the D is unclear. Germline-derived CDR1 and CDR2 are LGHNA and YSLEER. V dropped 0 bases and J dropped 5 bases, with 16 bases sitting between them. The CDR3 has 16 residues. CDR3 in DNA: TGCGCCAGCAGCCAAGACGGTGGGCCTACGGAGGAGACCCAGTACTTC. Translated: CASSQDGGPTEETQYF.

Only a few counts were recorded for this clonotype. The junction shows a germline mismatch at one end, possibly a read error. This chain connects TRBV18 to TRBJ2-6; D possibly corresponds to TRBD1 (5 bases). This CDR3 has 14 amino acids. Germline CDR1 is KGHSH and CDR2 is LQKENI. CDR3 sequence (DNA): TGTGCCAGCTCGGGGTCCTCTGGGGCCAACGCCCTGACTTTC. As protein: CASSGSSGANALTF.

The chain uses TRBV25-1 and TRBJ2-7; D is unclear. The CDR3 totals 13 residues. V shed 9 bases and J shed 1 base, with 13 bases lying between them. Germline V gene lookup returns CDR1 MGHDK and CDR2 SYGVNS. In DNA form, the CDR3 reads TGTGCCAGTCGGTGGGCAGCATCCTACGAGCAGTACTTC. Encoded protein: CASRWAASYEQYF.

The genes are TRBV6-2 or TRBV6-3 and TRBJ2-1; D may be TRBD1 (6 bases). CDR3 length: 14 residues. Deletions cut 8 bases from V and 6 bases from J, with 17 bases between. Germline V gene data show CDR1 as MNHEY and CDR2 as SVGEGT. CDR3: CASGNRGFFNEQFF. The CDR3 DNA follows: TGTGCCAGCGGCAATAGGGGGTTCTTCAATGAGCAGTTCTTC.

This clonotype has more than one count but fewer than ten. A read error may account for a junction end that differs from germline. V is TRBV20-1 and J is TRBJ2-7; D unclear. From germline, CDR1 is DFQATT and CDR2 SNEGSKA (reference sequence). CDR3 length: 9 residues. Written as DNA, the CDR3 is TGTCGACACCACTACGAGCAGTACTTC. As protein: CRHHYEQYF.

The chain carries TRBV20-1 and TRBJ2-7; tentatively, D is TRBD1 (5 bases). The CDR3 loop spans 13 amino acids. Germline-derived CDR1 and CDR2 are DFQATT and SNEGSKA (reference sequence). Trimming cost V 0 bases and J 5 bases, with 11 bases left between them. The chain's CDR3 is CSARDGQGHEQYF. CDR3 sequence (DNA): TGCAGTGCTAGAGATGGGCAGGGCCACGAGCAGTACTTC.

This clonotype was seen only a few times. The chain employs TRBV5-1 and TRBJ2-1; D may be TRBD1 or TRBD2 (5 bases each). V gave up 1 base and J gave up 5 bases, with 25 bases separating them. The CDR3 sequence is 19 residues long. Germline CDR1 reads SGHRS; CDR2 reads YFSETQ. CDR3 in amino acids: CASSLRFWGSGFQDNEQFF. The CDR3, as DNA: TGCGCCAGCAGCTTGAGATTTTGGGGGTCAGGCTTCCAGGACAATGAGCAGTTCTTC. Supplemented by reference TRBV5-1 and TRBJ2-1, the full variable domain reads KAGVTQTPRYLIKTRGQQVTLSCSPISGHRSVSWYQQTPGQGLQFLFEYFSETQRNKGNFPGRFSGRQFSNSRSEMNVSTLELGDSALYLCASSLRFWGSGFQDNEQFFGPGTRLTVL.

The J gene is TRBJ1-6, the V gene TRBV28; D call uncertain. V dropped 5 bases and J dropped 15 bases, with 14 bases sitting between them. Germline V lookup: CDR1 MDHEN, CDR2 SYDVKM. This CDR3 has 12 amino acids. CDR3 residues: CASSPTLDVLHF. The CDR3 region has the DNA TGTGCCAGCAGTCCGACCTTGGATGTCCTCCACTTT.

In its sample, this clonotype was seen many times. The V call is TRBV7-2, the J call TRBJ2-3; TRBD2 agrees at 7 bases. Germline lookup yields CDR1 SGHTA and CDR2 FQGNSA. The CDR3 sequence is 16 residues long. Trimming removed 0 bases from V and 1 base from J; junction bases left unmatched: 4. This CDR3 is CASSLASGPRTDTQYF. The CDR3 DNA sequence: TGTGCCAGCAGCTTAGCTAGCGGGCCCCGCACAGATACGCAGTATTTT.

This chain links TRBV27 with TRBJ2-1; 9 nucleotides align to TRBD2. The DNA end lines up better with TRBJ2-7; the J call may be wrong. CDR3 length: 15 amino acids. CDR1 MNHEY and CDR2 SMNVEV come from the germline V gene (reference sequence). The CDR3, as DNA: TGTGCCAGCAGCCTGGGTAGCGGGAGATACAATGAGCAGTACTTC. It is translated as CASSLGSGRYNEQYF.

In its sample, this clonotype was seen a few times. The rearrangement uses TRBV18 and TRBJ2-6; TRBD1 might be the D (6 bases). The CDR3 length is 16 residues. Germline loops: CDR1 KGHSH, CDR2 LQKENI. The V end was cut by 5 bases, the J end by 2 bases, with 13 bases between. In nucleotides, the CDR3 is TGTGCCAGCTCATCCATCACAGGGACTGGGGCCAACGTCCTGACTTTC. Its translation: CASSSITGTGANVLTF.

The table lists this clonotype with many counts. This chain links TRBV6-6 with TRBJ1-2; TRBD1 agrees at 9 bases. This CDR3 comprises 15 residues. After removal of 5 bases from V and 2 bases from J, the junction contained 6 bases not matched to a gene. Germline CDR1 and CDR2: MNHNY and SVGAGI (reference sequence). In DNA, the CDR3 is TGTGCCAGCAGTCCCCCGGGACAGGGAAACTATGGCTACACCTTC. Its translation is CASSPPGQGNYGYTF.